A single sample gave rise to the 30 T cell receptor beta chains below, sequenced in a study of cytomegalovirus exposure and HLA in healthy donors (TCRdb year 2017). Library construction relied on the immunoSEQ multiplex PCR assay. TCRdb provides this immuneACCESS table in a form limited to in-frame rearrangements. Some clones are lacking; in checked studies, under half of them reflect an unresolved V gene, and why the rest are absent is not known. Recorded for this sample are about 200,000 clones; approximately 80% of them occurred a single time. Around 15% of the sample is taken by the ten largest. The sample taken for sequencing was PBMCs. The origin of the receptors is a woman in her thirties in good health and CMV-seropositive.

This chain joins TRBV4-1 and TRBJ2-1, with 10 nucleotides matching TRBD1. With V trimmed by 0 bases and J by 9 bases, 11 bases remained unmatched. Germline V gene lookup returns CDR1 MGHRA and CDR2 YSYEKL. The CDR3 totals 17 residues. The CDR3 nucleotides are TGCGCCAGCAGCCAAGATATGGGGGACAGGGGATTTGCTGAGCAGTTCTTC. Protein product: CASSQDMGDRGFAEQFF.

This chain links TRBV11-2 with TRBJ2-2; the D gene is possibly TRBD1 (5 bases). The CDR3 has 14 amino acids. Germline V gene data show CDR1 as SGHAT and CDR2 as FQNNGV. Trimming removed 1 base from V and 6 bases from J, with 9 bases in between. The CDR3 coding sequence is TGTGCCAGCAGCTTAGGGGGCCAGGCCGGGGAGCTGTTTTTT. As protein: CASSLGGQAGELFF.

This clone was seen a few times. V is TRBV2 and J is TRBJ1-1; D is unresolved. Between the trimmed V and J ends, which lost 5 bases and 2 bases, there was a span of 3 bases. CDR1 and CDR2 from the germline V gene are SNHLY and FYNNEI. The CDR3 extends over 11 amino acids. Here the CDR3 reads CASSRNTEAFF. CDR3 coding DNA: TGTGCCAGCAGTCGTAACACTGAAGCTTTCTTT.

This clone came up once. The rearrangement links TRBV7-9 to TRBJ2-1; D perhaps matches TRBD2 (6 bases). Trimming removed 0 bases from V and 4 bases from J, with 13 bases in between. Per the germline V gene, CDR1 is SEHNR and CDR2 is FQNEAQ (reference sequence). The length of the CDR3 is 16 residues. The CDR3 region is CASSLALGGEYNEQFF. The CDR3 nucleotides are TGTGCCAGCAGCTTAGCCCTAGGAGGGGAGTACAATGAGCAGTTCTTC.

V gene TRBV5-1 combines with J gene TRBJ1-1, with TRBD1 matching over 7 bases. Germline values: CDR1 SGHRS, CDR2 YFSETQ. The CDR3 has 16 amino acids. The trim removed 0 bases at V and 0 bases at J, leaving 5 bases unmatched. CDR3 residues: CASSLGLGQVNTEAFF. CDR3 nucleotide sequence: TGCGCCAGCAGCTTGGGGCTAGGACAGGTGAACACTGAAGCTTTCTTT. Together with reference TRBV5-1 and TRBJ1-1, the CDR3 gives the full variable domain: KAGVTQTPRYLIKTRGQQVTLSCSPISGHRSVSWYQQTPGQGLQFLFEYFSETQRNKGNFPGRFSGRQFSNSRSEMNVSTLELGDSALYLCASSLGLGQVNTEAFFGQGTRLTVV.

This chain joins TRBV29-1 and TRBJ1-1; a possible D gene is TRBD1 (5 bases). This CDR3 contains 13 residues. Trimming cost V 3 bases and J 1 base, with 9 bases left between them. The germline V gene has CDR1 SQVTM and CDR2 ANQGSEA. The CDR3 protein is CSVDWGANTEAFF. CDR3 nucleotides: TGCAGCGTTGATTGGGGCGCGAACACTGAAGCTTTCTTT. Variable domain in full (rest from reference TRBV29-1 and TRBJ1-1): SAVISQKPSRDICQRGTSLTIQCQVDSQVTMMFWYRQQPGQSLTLIATANQGSEATYESGFVIDKFPISRPNLTFSTLTVSNMSPEDSSIYLCSVDWGANTEAFFGQGTRLTVV.

The rearrangement links TRBV30 to TRBJ2-2, with 12 bases fitting TRBD2. CDR1 is GTSNPN and CDR2 is SVGIG in the germline V gene (reference sequence). J lost 6 bases, V lost 4 bases, and 12 bases had no gene match. This CDR3 comprises 17 residues. The CDR3 DNA reads TGTGCCTGGACTTACCCCACTAGCGGGAGGTGGCCCGGGGAGCTGTTTTTT. Translation gives CAWTYPTSGRWPGELFF.

DNA of the CDR3: TGTGCCAGCAGTCCCGACAGGGTAGATCAGCCCCAGCATTTT. Translation: CASSPDRVDQPQHF. V gene TRBV2 combines with J gene TRBJ1-5, with 7 nucleotides matching TRBD1. The CDR3 runs 14 residues. Germline V gene sequence: CDR1 SNHLY, CDR2 FYNNEI. With 5 bases clipped from V and 5 bases from J, the junction kept 6 bases outside the gene matches. Combining the CDR3 with reference TRBV2 and TRBJ1-5 gives the whole variable domain EPEVTQTPSHQVTQMGQEVILRCVPISNHLYFYWYRQILGQKVEFLVSFYNNEISEKSEIFDDQFSVERPDGSNFTLKIRSTKLEDSAMYFCASSPDRVDQPQHFGDGTRLSIL.

The chain joins TRBV6-5 to TRBJ2-7; 8 bases align to TRBD2. Looked up from germline, CDR1 is MNHEY and CDR2 is SVGAGI. CDR3 size: 13 residues. J was trimmed by 5 bases and V by 8 bases; bases with no gene match: 8. In DNA, the CDR3 is TGTGCCAGCTCCGGACTAGCCAGGGACGAGCAGTACTTC. Amino acid sequence: CASSGLARDEQYF.

The V call is TRBV7-8, the J call TRBJ2-7; D possibly corresponds to TRBD2 (5 bases). The ends were cut back, 0 bases at V and 10 bases at J, with 13 bases in the middle. There are 13 residues in the CDR3. Germline V gene sequence: CDR1 SGHVS, CDR2 FQNEAQ. The CDR3 DNA reads TGTGCCAGCAGCTTAGCCTGGTCAGGAGGACAGTACTTC. Amino acids: CASSLAWSGGQYF.

This chain links TRBV9 with TRBJ2-1, with TRBD2 matching over 10 bases. This CDR3 has 20 residues. V trimming: 6 bases; J trimming: 1 base; junction bases outside the gene matches: 19. Germline CDR1 reads SGDLS; CDR2 reads YYNGEE. CDR3 in amino acids: CASNRWPAGGVVGSYNEQFF. The CDR3 region has the DNA TGTGCCAGCAACAGGTGGCCAGCGGGAGGGGTAGTTGGTTCCTACAATGAGCAGTTCTTC.

This clone was seen just once. The V gene is TRBV5-6, the J gene TRBJ1-1, with D possibly matching TRBD1 (6 bases). V lost 0 bases and J lost 0, with 12 bases in between. The CDR3 is 16 amino acids. Germline CDR1 is SGHDT and CDR2 is YYEEEE. CDR3: CASSLAKTGVNTEAFF. In DNA form, the CDR3 reads TGTGCCAGCAGCTTGGCTAAGACAGGCGTGAACACTGAAGCTTTCTTT.

The chain has TRBV6-6 and TRBJ2-7; 7 positions match TRBD2. The CDR3 sequence is 15 residues long. CDR1 and CDR2 from the germline V gene are MNHNY and SVGAGI (reference sequence). The ends lost 0 bases at V and 9 bases at J; junction bases unmatched: 11. The DNA of the CDR3 is TGTGCCAGCAGTTACTCGTCGGGACTACCTTTGGGGCAGTACTTC. This sequence encodes CASSYSSGLPLGQYF.

The chain recombines TRBV6-4 with TRBJ1-1; no reliable D call. The CDR3 totals 14 residues. Deletions cut 6 bases from V and 5 bases from J, with 16 bases between. Germline lookup yields CDR1 MRHNA and CDR2 SNTAGT. The CDR3 DNA reads as TGTGCCAGCAGAATTAATGGGGAGAGAACTGAAGCTTTCTTT. Translation gives CASRINGERTEAFF.

This clone appeared a few times. Germline is not matched at one junction end, which may reflect a read error. The chain links TRBV9 to TRBJ1-2; D is unresolved. CDR1 is SGDLS, CDR2 YYNGEE, per germline. The CDR3 runs 13 residues. In DNA form, the CDR3 reads TGTGCCAGCAGCGTAGCTACGTCCGGGAATAAGGCCTTC. Translating it yields CASSVATSGNKAF. Using reference TRBV9 and TRBJ1-2 for the parts outside the CDR3, the full variable domain is DSGVTQTPKHLITATGQRVTLRCSPRSGDLSVYWYQQSLDQGLQFLIQYYNGEERAKGNILERFSAQQFPDLHSELNLSSLELGDSALYFCASSVATSGNKAFGSGTRLTVV.

This clone was found once. This sequence joins TRBV10-3 and TRBJ2-5; 9 bases agree with TRBD1. This CDR3 region has 14 residues. Germline lookup yields CDR1 ENHRY and CDR2 SYGVKD. The J segment lost 5 bases and the V segment lost 10 bases, leaving 11 bases of the junction unmatched. The chain's CDR3 is CATQDRQGEETQYF. DNA for the CDR3: TGTGCCACACAGGACCGACAGGGGGAGGAGACCCAGTACTTC.

The V call is TRBV4-2, the J call TRBJ2-1; TRBD2 aligns across 7 bases. Germline V gene data show CDR1 as LGHNA and CDR2 as YNFKEQ. The CDR3 runs 15 residues. Unmatched junction bases numbered 8, after V lost 4 bases and J lost 5 bases. The CDR3 DNA is TGTGCCAGCAGCCCGCGGGGGAGTAGGGACAATGAGCAGTTCTTC. As protein: CASSPRGSRDNEQFF.

This clone was detected a few times. The chain uses TRBV27 and TRBJ1-2; 8 bases match TRBD1. Losses at the gene ends were 4 bases for V and 3 bases for J; bases not matched to a gene: 4. The germline V gene encodes CDR1 MNHEY and CDR2 SMNVEV (reference sequence). The CDR3 loop spans 14 amino acids. The CDR3, as DNA: TGTGCCAGCAGTTCCCGGACAGGGCACTATGGCTACACCTTC. Amino acids: CASSSRTGHYGYTF.

The genes are TRBV6-1 and TRBJ1-4; D is perhaps TRBD1 (6 bases). This CDR3 has 14 amino acids. Trimming cost V 7 bases and J 7 bases, with 16 bases left between them. Germline V gene lookup returns CDR1 MNHNS and CDR2 SASEGT. The DNA for the CDR3 is TGTGCCAGCACTGGTGGCCAGGGGATTGAAAAACTGTTTTTT. Protein product: CASTGGQGIEKLFF.

The rearrangement links TRBV15 to TRBJ1-2; D is unresolved. The CDR3 sequence is 13 residues long. Germline CDR1 and CDR2: LNHNV and YYDKDF (reference sequence). Trimming stripped 1 base from V and 8 bases from J, with 11 bases between. The CDR3: CATSRGAGWGYTF. As DNA, the CDR3 is TGTGCCACCAGCAGAGGGGCAGGATGGGGCTACACCTTC.

The J gene is TRBJ1-1, the V gene TRBV7-2; D ambiguous. V dropped 6 bases and J dropped 4 bases, with 3 bases sitting between them. Per germline, CDR1 SGHTA and CDR2 FQGNSA. CDR3 length: 10 amino acids. The DNA for the CDR3 is TGTGCCAGCAGGGCCACTGAAGCTTTCTTT. It encodes CASRATEAFF. The whole variable domain, remainder taken from reference TRBV7-2 and TRBJ1-1, is GAGVSQSPSNKVTEKGKDVELRCDPISGHTALYWYRQSLGQGLEFLIYFQGNSAPDKSGLPSDRFSAERTGGSVSTLTIQRTQQEDSAVYLCASRATEAFFGQGTRLTVV.

J is TRBJ2-7 and V is TRBV30; the D gene is possibly TRBD2 (6 bases). CDR3 size: 14 residues. Germline V gene lookup returns CDR1 GTSNPN and CDR2 SVGIG (reference sequence). Trimming cost V 0 bases and J 0 bases, with 9 bases left between them. CDR3 protein: CAWSVRDFSYEQYF. CDR3 bases: TGTGCCTGGAGTGTACGGGACTTCTCCTACGAGCAGTACTTC.

As regards this clone: This sample also contains other DNA sequences that code for the same CDR3. Here the CDR3 DNA reads TGTGCCAGCAGCGTAGGAGTGGGCACAGATACGCAGTATTTT. Translated, it gives CASSVGVGTDTQYF. The chain joins TRBV9 to TRBJ2-3; D not certain. V was cut by 0 bases and J by 1 base, with 6 bases left in between. The CDR3 loop spans 14 amino acids. Germline V lookup: CDR1 SGDLS, CDR2 YYNGEE.

A single count supports this clone. The chain is built from TRBV28 and TRBJ1-1, with D unresolved. The CDR3 length is 13 residues. Germline lookup yields CDR1 MDHEN and CDR2 SYDVKM. V was clipped by 8 bases and J by 2 bases, with 12 bases between them. In nucleotides, the CDR3 is TGTGCCAGCCGGGTCAGTTTCAACACTGAAGCTTTCTTT. Protein product: CASRVSFNTEAFF.

In this sample, this clone turned up once. This rearrangement joins TRBV27 to TRBJ1-5; 8 positions match TRBD1. There are 14 residues in the CDR3. CDR1 is MNHEY and CDR2 is SMNVEV in the germline V gene (reference sequence). Trimming at V came to 5 bases and at J to 5 bases, leaving 5 bases not matched to a gene. CDR3 residues: CASSPWTGHQPQHF. CDR3 bases: TGTGCCAGCAGTCCATGGACAGGGCATCAGCCCCAGCATTTT.

The rearrangement links TRBV28 to TRBJ1-5; D gene ambiguous. Trimming removed 2 bases from V and 5 bases from J, with 10 bases in between. The CDR3 has 14 amino acids. CDR1 is MDHEN and CDR2 is SYDVKM in the germline V gene. The CDR3 DNA reads TGTGCCAGCAGTTTAAGTATCGAGCATCAGCCCCAGCATTTT. It is translated as CASSLSIEHQPQHF. The full variable domain, completed using reference TRBV28 and TRBJ1-5, is DVKVTQSSRYLVKRTGEKVFLECVQDMDHENMFWYRQDPGLGLRLIYFSYDVKMKEKGDIPEGYSVSREKKERFSLILESASTNQTSMYLCASSLSIEHQPQHFGDGTRLSIL.

The V call is TRBV28, the J call TRBJ2-2, with TRBD1 as a possible D gene (6 bases). Germline-derived CDR1 and CDR2 are MDHEN and SYDVKM. V was shortened by 2 bases and J by 4 bases, with 14 bases between the two germline ends. This CDR3 contains 16 residues. This chain's CDR3 is CASSLQAGVRTGELFF. The CDR3 DNA reads TGTGCCAGCAGTTTACAAGCAGGGGTTCGCACCGGGGAGCTGTTTTTT.

The rearrangement uses TRBV5-1 and TRBJ2-1, with TRBD1 matching over 9 bases. The CDR3 sequence is 16 residues long. In germline, CDR1 is SGHRS, CDR2 YFSETQ. Germline trimming cut 0 bases from V and 5 bases from J; bases unmatched to any gene: 6. Here the CDR3 DNA reads TGCGCCAGCAGCTTGGCGGGGGACAGGGTTAACAATGAGCAGTTCTTC. Protein sequence: CASSLAGDRVNNEQFF.

The chain recombines TRBV28 with TRBJ2-2; 7 bases agree with TRBD1. V lost 4 bases, J lost 0 bases, and 8 bases stayed unmatched. CDR1 MDHEN and CDR2 SYDVKM come from the germline V gene. The CDR3 is 17 amino acids. CDR3 DNA: TGTGCCAGCAGTTGGCGAAAACAGGGGTCGAACACCGGGGAGCTGTTTTTT. Protein: CASSWRKQGSNTGELFF.

The chain has TRBV5-4 and TRBJ2-7; 10 bases fit TRBD1. The CDR3 consists of 15 residues. The germline CDR1 and CDR2 sequences are SGHNT and YYREEE (reference sequence). V shed 4 bases and J 2 bases; nucleotides not matched to a gene: 6. Here the CDR3 DNA reads TGTGCCAGCAGCCCCAGACAGGGGGCGACCTACGAGCAGTACTTC. Amino acid sequence: CASSPRQGATYEQYF.